This note documents a single T cell receptor beta chain sequence. One entry per CDR3 protein, without DNA, is what TCRdb gives after re-calling the 5' RACE reads. This sample contains about 210,000 distinct CDR3 sequences. The record originates from a study of monozygotic twins with inflammatory bowel disease. The CDR3 is made up of 14 amino acids. Germline loops: CDR1 SQVTM, CDR2 ANQGSEA. The sample was blood. The chain employs TRBV29-1 and TRBJ2-1; TCRdb's D gene call, TRBD1, goes unchecked for lack of DNA. The receptor's source is a human donor with ulcerative colitis or Crohn's disease, or a healthy co-twin of an affected twin (not recorded which). Here the CDR3 reads CSVAHHHPYNEQFF.